This TCR beta chain came from a study of shared clonotypes between healthy human individuals. CD4+ cells underwent separation, giving CD45RA+ naive and CD45RA-negative memory subsets. Trimming removed 7 bases from V and 8 bases from J, with 23 bases in between. The CDR3 spans 15 residues. CDR1 SGHNT and CDR2 YENEEA come from the germline V gene. Profiling relied on immunoSEQ multiplex PCR, and the TCRdb table lists in-frame clones only, not all of them. The sample has 2.5 million or so clones, approximately 94% seen once. Sequencing input: naive CD4+ T cells sorted from blood. Subset defined: CD45RA+ positively selected. This chain connects TRBV11-3 to TRBJ1-2; D perhaps matches TRBD1 (5 bases). This clonotype was sampled from a young man in good health. This CDR3 reads CASTPPTAGAGGYTF. CDR3 nucleotide sequence: TGTGCCAGCACCCCCCCGACAGCCGGAGCAGGGGGCTACACCTTC.